Listed here are 10 T cell receptor beta chains from one sample, sequenced in a study of T cell repertoires in cytomegalovirus infection. A single record per CDR3 protein comes from TCRdb applying MiXCR to the reads. This table holds around 260,000 distinct CDR3 sequences, approximately 9.1% found once. Sequenced: PBMCs. These receptors all stem from a human donor in good health (CMV status not recorded). Some clones in this sample may be carry-over from other donors' samples.

This clonotype was counted many times. The chain has TRBV7-8 and TRBJ1-1; D remains ambiguous. The CDR3 is 15 residues long. Trimming took off 0 bases at V and 3 bases at J, with 11 bases between the two ends. Germline-derived CDR1 and CDR2 are SGHVS and FQNEAQ. DNA for the CDR3: TGTGCCAGCAGCTTAGCGCTAGCAGCCCACACTGAAGCTTTCTTT. Translated: CASSLALAAHTEAFF.

The chain joins TRBV29-1 to TRBJ2-1, with 8 bases aligning to TRBD1. Germline CDR1 SQVTM, CDR2 ANQGSEA. The CDR3 runs 13 residues. V lost 4 bases, J lost 6 bases, and 5 bases stayed unmatched. In DNA form, the CDR3 reads TGCAGCGTTGCAGGGGGCGGATTCAATGAGCAGTTCTTC. This encodes CSVAGGGFNEQFF.

This clonotype was observed a handful of times. The gene calls are TRBV12-3 or TRBV12-4 and TRBJ2-2, with unresolved D. The germline V and J ends were trimmed by 7 bases and 1 base, with 7 bases remaining between them. This CDR3 region has 13 residues. CDR3 DNA sequence: TGTGCCAGCATGGATCAGAACACCGGGGAGCTGTTTTTT. Amino acid sequence: CASMDQNTGELFF.

This clonotype was counted at least ten times. This rearrangement joins TRBV7-9 to TRBJ2-2; TRBD1 is a possible D gene (6 bases). The germline V gene encodes CDR1 SEHNR and CDR2 FQNEAQ (reference sequence). Trimming stripped 4 bases from V and 0 bases from J, with 18 bases between. The CDR3 has 18 residues. CDR3 in amino acids: CASSSQGFRRPNTGELFF. The DNA for the CDR3 is TGTGCCAGCAGCTCCCAGGGGTTCCGGCGACCGAACACCGGGGAGCTGTTTTTT.

At least ten counts were recorded for this clonotype. The DNA for the CDR3 is TGTGCCAGCAGCCTGCCCCGGGGGAACTCCTACAATGAGCAGTTCTTC. Translation: CASSLPRGNSYNEQFF. The chain couples TRBV7-2 to TRBJ2-1, with D possibly TRBD2 on 6 matching bases. Trimming took 5 bases from V and 0 from J, leaving 14 bases between them. The length of the CDR3 is 16 residues. Germline V gives CDR1 SGHTA, CDR2 FQGNSA.

This clonotype was seen repeatedly, ten times or more. The chain has TRBV7-2 and TRBJ1-1, with a possible D match to TRBD1 (6 bases). This CDR3 region has 12 residues. CDR1 is SGHTA, CDR2 FQGNSA, per germline. The V gene lost 1 base and the J gene lost 11 bases, with 11 bases spanning the gap. CDR3 protein: CASSLDRGPAFF. Here the CDR3 DNA reads TGTGCCAGCAGCTTAGATCGGGGGCCGGCTTTCTTT.

This rearrangement joins TRBV6-2 or TRBV6-3 to TRBJ2-7, with TRBD2 matching over 9 bases. Per germline, CDR1 MNHEY and CDR2 SVGEGT. V was pared by 4 bases and J by 1 base, with 8 bases of the junction left unmatched. The CDR3 is 16 amino acids. This chain's CDR3 is CASSSIRTSVSYEQYF. The CDR3 nucleotides are TGTGCCAGCAGTTCCATCAGGACTAGCGTTTCCTACGAGCAGTACTTC.

The table lists this clonotype with many counts. The chain is built from TRBV7-2 and TRBJ2-1; 9 nucleotides match TRBD2. J was trimmed by 7 bases and V by 1 base; bases with no gene match: 5. Germline V CDR1 and CDR2: SGHTA, FQGNSA. The CDR3 runs to 15 residues. The CDR3 loop reads CASSLDRAGGNEQFF. The CDR3 region has the DNA TGTGCCAGCAGCTTAGACCGCGCGGGAGGGAATGAGCAGTTCTTC.

This clonotype was counted ten times or more. The chain links TRBV12-3 or TRBV12-4 to TRBJ1-1, with 7 bases matching TRBD1. This CDR3 is built from 15 residues. The ends lost 6 bases at V and 0 bases at J; junction bases unmatched: 7. CDR3 coding DNA: TGTGCCAGCAGACCCGGACAGGTTATGAACACTGAAGCTTTCTTT. Residues: CASRPGQVMNTEAFF.

Many counts were recorded for this clonotype. J is TRBJ2-2 and V is TRBV6-2 or TRBV6-3; a weak D match, TRBD2 (6 bases). The germline V and J ends were trimmed by 2 bases and 6 bases, with 13 bases remaining between them. The CDR3 has 15 residues. Looked up from germline, CDR1 is MNHEY and CDR2 is SVGEGT. In nucleotides, the CDR3 is TGTGCCAGCAGTTACAGCGGGTCGTTGGCCGGGGAGCTGTTTTTT. It translates to CASSYSGSLAGELFF.